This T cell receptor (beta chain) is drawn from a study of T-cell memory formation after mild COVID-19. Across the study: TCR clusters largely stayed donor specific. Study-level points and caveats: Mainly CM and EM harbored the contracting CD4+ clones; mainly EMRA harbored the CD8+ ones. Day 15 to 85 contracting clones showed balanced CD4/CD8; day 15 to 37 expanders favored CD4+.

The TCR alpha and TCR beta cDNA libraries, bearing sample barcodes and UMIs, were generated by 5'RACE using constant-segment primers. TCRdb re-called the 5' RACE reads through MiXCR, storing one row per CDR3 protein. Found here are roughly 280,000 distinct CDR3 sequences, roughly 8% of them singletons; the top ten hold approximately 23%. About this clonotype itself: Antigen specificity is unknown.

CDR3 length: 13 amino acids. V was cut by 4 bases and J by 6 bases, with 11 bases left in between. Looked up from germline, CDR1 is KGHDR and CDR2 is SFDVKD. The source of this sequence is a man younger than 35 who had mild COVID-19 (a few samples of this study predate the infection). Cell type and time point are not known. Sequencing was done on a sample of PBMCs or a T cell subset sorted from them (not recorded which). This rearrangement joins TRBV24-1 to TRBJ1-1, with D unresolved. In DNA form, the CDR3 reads TGTGCCACCAGTGACCGGGCTGGAGCTGAAGCTTTCTTT. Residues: CATSDRAGAEAFF.